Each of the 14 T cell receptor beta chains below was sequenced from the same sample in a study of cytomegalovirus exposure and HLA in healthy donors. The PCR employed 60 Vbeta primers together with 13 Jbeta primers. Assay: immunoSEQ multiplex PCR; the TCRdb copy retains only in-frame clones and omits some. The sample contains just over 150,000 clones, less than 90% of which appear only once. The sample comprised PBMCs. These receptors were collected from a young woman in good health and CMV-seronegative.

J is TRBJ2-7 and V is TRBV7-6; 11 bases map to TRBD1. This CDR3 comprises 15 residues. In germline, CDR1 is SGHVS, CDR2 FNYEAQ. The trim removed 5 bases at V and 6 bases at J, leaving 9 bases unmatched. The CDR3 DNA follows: TGTGCCAGCAGCCCTAGCGGGACAGGGGGTGCCGAGCAGTACTTC. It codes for CASSPSGTGGAEQYF.

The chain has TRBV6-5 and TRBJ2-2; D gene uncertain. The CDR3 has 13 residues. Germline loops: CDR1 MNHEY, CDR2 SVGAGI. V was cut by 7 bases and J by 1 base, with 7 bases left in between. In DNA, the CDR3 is TGTGCCAGCATTCAGGTGAACACCGGGGAGCTGTTTTTT. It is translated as CASIQVNTGELFF.

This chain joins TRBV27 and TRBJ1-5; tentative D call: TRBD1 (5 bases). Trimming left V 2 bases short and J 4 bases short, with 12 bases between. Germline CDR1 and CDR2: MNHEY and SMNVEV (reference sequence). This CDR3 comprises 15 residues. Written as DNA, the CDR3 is TGTGCCAGCAGTTTAGGGCAGGGCCTAAATCAGCCCCAGCATTTT. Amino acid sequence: CASSLGQGLNQPQHF.

The CDR3 nucleotides read TGTGCCAGCAGCCCGCTAGTTTCAGGGTCCCACTACAATGAGCAGTTCTTC. Its protein is CASSPLVSGSHYNEQFF. V is TRBV7-9 and J is TRBJ2-1; the D gene is possibly TRBD1 (5 bases). CDR1 is SEHNR, CDR2 FQNEAQ, per germline (reference sequence). CDR3 size: 17 residues. Trimming took 5 bases from V and 3 from J, leaving 20 bases between them.

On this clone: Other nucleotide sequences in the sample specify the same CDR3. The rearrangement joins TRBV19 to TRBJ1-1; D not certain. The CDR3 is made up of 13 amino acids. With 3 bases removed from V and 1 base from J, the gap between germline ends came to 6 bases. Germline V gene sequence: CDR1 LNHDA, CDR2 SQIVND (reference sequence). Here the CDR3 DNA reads TGTGCCAGTAGTATCAACAGGAACACTGAAGCTTTCTTT. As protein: CASSINRNTEAFF.

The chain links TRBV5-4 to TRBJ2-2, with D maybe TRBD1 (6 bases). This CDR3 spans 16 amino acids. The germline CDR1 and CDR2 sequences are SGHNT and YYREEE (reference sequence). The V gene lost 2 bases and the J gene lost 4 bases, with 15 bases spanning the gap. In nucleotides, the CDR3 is TGTGCCAGCAGCTTAGGGCGTCAGGGGCCCACCGGGGAGCTGTTTTTT. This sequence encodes CASSLGRQGPTGELFF.

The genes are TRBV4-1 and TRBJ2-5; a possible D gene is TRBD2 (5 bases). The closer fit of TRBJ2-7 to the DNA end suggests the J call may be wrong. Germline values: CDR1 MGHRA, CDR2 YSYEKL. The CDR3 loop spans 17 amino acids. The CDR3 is CASSHHPRTRSSYEQYF. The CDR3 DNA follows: TGCGCCAGCAGCCATCACCCTCGGACTCGATCTTCCTACGAGCAGTACTTC.

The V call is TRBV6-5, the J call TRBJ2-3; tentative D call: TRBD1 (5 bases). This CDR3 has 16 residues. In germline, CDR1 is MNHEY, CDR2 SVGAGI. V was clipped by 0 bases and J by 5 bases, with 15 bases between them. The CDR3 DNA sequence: TGTGCCAGCAGTTACTCCCCCCAGGGAATCGTAGATACGCAGTATTTT. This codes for CASSYSPQGIVDTQYF.

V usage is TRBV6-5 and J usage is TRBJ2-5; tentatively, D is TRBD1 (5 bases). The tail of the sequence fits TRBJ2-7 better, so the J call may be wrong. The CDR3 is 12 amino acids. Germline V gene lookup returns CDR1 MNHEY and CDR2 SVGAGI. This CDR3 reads CATGSTGYEQYF. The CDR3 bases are TGTGCCACCGGTTCTACAGGTTACGAGCAGTACTTC.

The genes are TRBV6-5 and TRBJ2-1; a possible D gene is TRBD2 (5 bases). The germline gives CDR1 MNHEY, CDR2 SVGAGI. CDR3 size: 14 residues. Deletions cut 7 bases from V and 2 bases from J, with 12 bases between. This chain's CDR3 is CASKRAAAYNEQFF. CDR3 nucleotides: TGTGCCAGCAAAAGGGCAGCGGCCTACAATGAGCAGTTCTTC.

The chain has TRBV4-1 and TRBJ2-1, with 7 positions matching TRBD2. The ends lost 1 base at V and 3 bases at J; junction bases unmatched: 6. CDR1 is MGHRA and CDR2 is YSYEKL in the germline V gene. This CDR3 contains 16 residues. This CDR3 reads CASSQGAGVDYNEQFF. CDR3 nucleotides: TGCGCCAGCAGCCAAGGGGCGGGGGTTGACTACAATGAGCAGTTCTTC.

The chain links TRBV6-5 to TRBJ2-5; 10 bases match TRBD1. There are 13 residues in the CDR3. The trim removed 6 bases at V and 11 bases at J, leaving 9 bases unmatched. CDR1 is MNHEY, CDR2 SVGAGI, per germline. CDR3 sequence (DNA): TGTGCCAGCAGCCGGACAGGGGGGAGGGAGCAGTACTTC. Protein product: CASSRTGGREQYF.

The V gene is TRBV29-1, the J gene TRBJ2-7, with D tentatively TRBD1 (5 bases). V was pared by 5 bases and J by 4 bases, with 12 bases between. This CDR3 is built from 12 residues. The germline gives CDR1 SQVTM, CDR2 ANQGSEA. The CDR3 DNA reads TGCAGCGTTTCGGACAACTTGTACGAGCAGTACTTC. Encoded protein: CSVSDNLYEQYF.

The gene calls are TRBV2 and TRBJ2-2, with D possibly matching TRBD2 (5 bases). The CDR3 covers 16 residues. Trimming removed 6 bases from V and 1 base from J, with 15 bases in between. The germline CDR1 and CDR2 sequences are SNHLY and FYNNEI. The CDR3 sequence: CASSGRTFLNTGELFF. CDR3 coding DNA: TGTGCCAGCAGCGGAAGGACTTTCCTGAACACCGGGGAGCTGTTTTTT.